The clone carrying this TCR beta chain was counted only a few times. The antigen remains unidentified. The CDR3 is 14 amino acids. V lost 5 bases, J lost 6 bases, and 14 bases lay in between. Germline V gives CDR1 LGHNT, CDR2 FRNRAP. Each CDR3 protein gets one entry after TCRdb re-called the reads with MiXCR. This sample yields 450,000 to 600,000 distinct CDR3 sequences, of which around 11% are seen a single time; approximately 10% belongs to the top ten. These data come from a study of T cell repertoires in cytomegalovirus infection. Looking at the study overall: Signatures in public TCR beta sequences pointed to both CMV infection and matching HLA type. Study-level points and caveats: Carriers of CMV plus the relevant HLA were identified by cumulative public TCR beta family frequency. CMV-specific TCR beta clonotypes restricted by HLA-C were the ones dominating the ex vivo response.

The rearrangement links TRBV12-5 to TRBJ2-1, with D possibly being TRBD1 (5 bases). The receptor was isolated from a human donor in good health (CMV status not recorded). Some clones in this sample may be carry-over from other donors' samples. Sequencing was carried out using PBMCs. In DNA, the CDR3 is TGTGCTAGTGGTACCACAGGCGGCGGCAATGAGCAGTTCTTC. Amino acid sequence: CASGTTGGGNEQFF.